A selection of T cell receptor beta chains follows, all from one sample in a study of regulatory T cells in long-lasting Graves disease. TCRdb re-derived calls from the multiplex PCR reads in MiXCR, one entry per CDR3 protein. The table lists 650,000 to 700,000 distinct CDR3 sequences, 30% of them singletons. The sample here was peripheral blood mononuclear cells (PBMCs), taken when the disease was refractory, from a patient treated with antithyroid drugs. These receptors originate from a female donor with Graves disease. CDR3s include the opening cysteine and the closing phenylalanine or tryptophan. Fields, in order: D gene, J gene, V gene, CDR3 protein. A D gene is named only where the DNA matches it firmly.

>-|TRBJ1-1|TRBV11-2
CASSLPPSGLSTEAFF
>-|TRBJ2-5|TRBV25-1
CASTGRLGETQYF
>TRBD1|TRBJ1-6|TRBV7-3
CASSFSGTGPSPLHF
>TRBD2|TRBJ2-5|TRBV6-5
CASSYGLAGQQETQYF
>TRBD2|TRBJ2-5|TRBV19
CASSMGGGMQETQYF
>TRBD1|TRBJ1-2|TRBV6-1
CASMGQDRDTFFNYGYTF
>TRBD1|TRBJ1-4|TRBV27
CASSWGTGGEKLFF
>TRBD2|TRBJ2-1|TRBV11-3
CASSFGGRAGNEQFF
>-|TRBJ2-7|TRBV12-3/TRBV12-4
CASSFAVRPAYEQYF
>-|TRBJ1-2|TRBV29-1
CSVAGHALEGGYTF
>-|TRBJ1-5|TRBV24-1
CATSGSGSSNQPQHF
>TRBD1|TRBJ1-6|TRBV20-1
CSASRGGTAYNSPLHF
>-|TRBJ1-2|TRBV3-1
CASSPGELGYTF
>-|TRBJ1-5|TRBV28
CASSLRPGDRQPQHF
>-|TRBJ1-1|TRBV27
CASSLGVGVEAFF
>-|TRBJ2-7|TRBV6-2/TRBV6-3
CASSWSGGGYEQYF
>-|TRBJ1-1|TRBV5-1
CASSLALDRRNTEAFF
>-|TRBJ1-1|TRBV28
CASEGRSNTEAFF
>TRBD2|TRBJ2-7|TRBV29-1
CSVALRLAGNNEQYF
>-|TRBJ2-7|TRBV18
CASSPLQGSVREQYF
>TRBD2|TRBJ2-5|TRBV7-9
CASRPGTSKETQYF
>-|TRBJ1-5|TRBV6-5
CASSSFGRVSNQPQHF
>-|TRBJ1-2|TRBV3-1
CASSQDGVRAIYGYTF
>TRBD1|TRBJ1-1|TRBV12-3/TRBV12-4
CACRLGTGRPNTEAFF
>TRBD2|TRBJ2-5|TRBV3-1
CASSQSILAGNDIGTQYF
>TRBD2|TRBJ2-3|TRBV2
CASTRLAGLADTQYF
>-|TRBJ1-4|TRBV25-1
CASSERLGSVTNEKLFF
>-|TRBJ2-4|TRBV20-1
CSAFDPNINIQYF
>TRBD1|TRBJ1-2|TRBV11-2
CASNLGTGNIAAWGYTF
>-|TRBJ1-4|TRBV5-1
CVSRSDGRTNEKLFF
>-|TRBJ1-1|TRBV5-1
CASSWGPENGAEAFF
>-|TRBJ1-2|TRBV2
CASSEEGTYSTF
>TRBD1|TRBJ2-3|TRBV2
CASSTGQGYTDTQYF
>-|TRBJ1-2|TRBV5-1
CASSLAGRGSGYTF
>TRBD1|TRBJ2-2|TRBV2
CASRDRAPGELFF
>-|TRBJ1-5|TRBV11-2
CASSLGEDQPQHF
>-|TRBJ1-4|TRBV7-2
CASSFRGGAEKLFF
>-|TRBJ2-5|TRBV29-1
CSVAGPRQETQYF
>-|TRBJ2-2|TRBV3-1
CASSQPQENTGELFF
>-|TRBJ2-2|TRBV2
CASSEEWSGELFF
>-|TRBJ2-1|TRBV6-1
CASTTRDPQWGSYNEQFF
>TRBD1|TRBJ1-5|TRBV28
CASSLNRGQFSNQPQHF
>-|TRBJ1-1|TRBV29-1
CGSRGLTAMNTEAFF
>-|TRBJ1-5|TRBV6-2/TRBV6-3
CASRDRPGLDQPQHF
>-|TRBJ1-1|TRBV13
CASSLGNRAPGEAFF
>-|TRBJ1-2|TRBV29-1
CSVSLQGLYYGYTF
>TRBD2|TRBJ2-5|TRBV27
CASSLGLAGGRETQYF
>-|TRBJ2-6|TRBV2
CASSLSSSGANVLTF
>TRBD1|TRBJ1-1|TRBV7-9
CASSLTGLAAFF
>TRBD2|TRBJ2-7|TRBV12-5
CASGQGLAGGRKYEQYF
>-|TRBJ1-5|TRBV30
CAWSPGGNQPQHF
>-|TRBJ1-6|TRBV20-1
CSARDLWESNSPLHF